These 21 T cell receptor beta chains share one sample of origin, sequenced in a study of T cell repertoires and Cas9 in healthy adults. Here immunoSEQ multiplex PCR was the method, and the copy in TCRdb shows in-frame clones only, minus some. The sample holds some 20,000 clones, about 90% seen once. The sample taken for sequencing was CD4+ effector T cells (CD127+, CD25-, CD137-, CD154-) from PBMCs; culture status not recorded. The receptors shown here come from a human donor in good health.

The rearrangement links TRBV28 to TRBJ1-6, with 9 positions matching TRBD1. Germline assignment: CDR1 MDHEN and CDR2 SYDVKM. This CDR3 spans 14 amino acids. V lost 3 bases and J lost 10; bases outside the gene matches: 4. The CDR3 DNA reads TGTGCCAGCAGTTTGGGACAGGGCGGATCACCCCTCCACTTT. Its translation: CASSLGQGGSPLHF.

The chain employs TRBV10-1 and TRBJ1-1; D is perhaps TRBD1 (6 bases). Trimming removed 4 bases at V and 4 bases at J, with 13 bases between. CDR1 is WNHNN and CDR2 is SYGVQD in the germline V gene (reference sequence). The CDR3 is 14 residues long. CDR3 DNA: TGCGCCAGCAGTGTACACAGGGCGGGCACTGAAGCTTTCTTT. Translating it yields CASSVHRAGTEAFF.

The chain has TRBV2 and TRBJ1-5, with a possible D match to TRBD1 (5 bases). Trimming took 6 bases from V and 4 from J, leaving 13 bases between them. The CDR3 covers 14 residues. Germline CDR1 reads SNHLY; CDR2 reads FYNNEI. The CDR3 is CASREGRRNQPQHF. CDR3 coding DNA: TGTGCCAGCAGAGAGGGACGGAGAAATCAGCCCCAGCATTTT.

This clone turned up a few times. The chain carries TRBV7-9 and TRBJ2-5, with D hard to call. CDR1 is SEHNR and CDR2 is FQNEAQ in the germline V gene (reference sequence). The CDR3 has 11 amino acids. The V and J ends lost 7 bases and 5 bases respectively, with 8 bases between them. CDR3 bases: TGTGCCAGCACTCACGGGGAGACCCAGTACTTC. Protein: CASTHGETQYF.

The genes are TRBV7-9 and TRBJ2-1; either TRBD1 or TRBD2 may supply D (6 bases each). Trimming pared 2 bases from V and 6 bases from J, leaving 17 bases between. The CDR3 loop spans 16 amino acids. The germline V gene encodes CDR1 SEHNR and CDR2 FQNEAQ (reference sequence). CDR3 nucleotides: TGTGCCAGCAGCTTATTTAGGGGGGAGACCTGCAATGAGCAGTTCTTC. Translation gives CASSLFRGETCNEQFF.

The genes are TRBV5-5 and TRBJ1-5; no clear D gene. Germline lookup yields CDR1 SGHKS and CDR2 YYEKEE (reference sequence). The ends were cut back, 4 bases at V and 3 bases at J, with 14 bases in the middle. CDR3 length: 15 amino acids. CDR3 DNA: TGTGCCAGCAGCAACGGGCCTCACCACAATCAGCCCCAGCATTTT. Its translation: CASSNGPHHNQPQHF.

The chain combines TRBV7-2 with TRBJ2-7; 7 bases are shared with TRBD1. From germline, CDR1 is SGHTA and CDR2 FQGNSA. CDR3 length: 14 residues. V lost 6 bases, J lost 4 bases, and 9 bases stayed unmatched. CDR3 amino acids: CASRPDRVWYEQYF. In nucleotides, the CDR3 is TGTGCCAGCAGACCCGACAGGGTTTGGTACGAGCAGTACTTC.

The V call is TRBV6-5, the J call TRBJ2-7, with 7 bases that match TRBD1. The germline CDR1 and CDR2 sequences are MNHEY and SVGAGI. CDR3 size: 14 residues. The V segment lost 2 bases and the J segment 2 bases; nucleotides outside the gene matches: 3. The CDR3 sequence is CASSYRGGPYEQYF. CDR3 sequence (DNA): TGTGCCAGCAGTTACAGAGGGGGCCCCTACGAGCAGTACTTC.

This rearrangement joins TRBV19 to TRBJ1-1, with D unresolved. V was clipped by 5 bases and J by 0 bases, with 13 bases between them. The length of the CDR3 is 15 residues. In germline, CDR1 is LNHDA, CDR2 SQIVND (reference sequence). This CDR3 is CASSPGSLLNTEAFF. The CDR3 DNA reads as TGTGCCAGTAGTCCCGGTAGCCTTTTGAACACTGAAGCTTTCTTT.

This clone was counted a single time. V gene TRBV5-6 combines with J gene TRBJ1-1, with 7 bases matching TRBD1. The CDR3 consists of 15 residues. Germline CDR1 and CDR2: SGHDT and YYEEEE. V gave up 0 bases and J gave up 4 bases; unmatched junction bases: 6. Here the CDR3 DNA reads TGTGCCAGCAGCTTGGAAGGGGGCAGGGGCACTGAAGCTTTCTTT. Its protein is CASSLEGGRGTEAFF. The whole variable domain, remainder taken from reference TRBV5-6 and TRBJ1-1, is DAGVTQSPTHLIKTRGQQVTLRCSPKSGHDTVSWYQQALGQGPQFIFQYYEEEERQRGNFPDRFSGHQFPNYSSELNVNALLLGDSALYLCASSLEGGRGTEAFFGQGTRLTVV.

The CDR3 protein is CASSEYLQGNGYTF. The CDR3 DNA is TGTGCCAGCAGTGAATACTTACAGGGGAATGGCTACACCTTC. The chain has TRBV2 and TRBJ1-2, with TRBD1 identical over 7 bases. Unmatched junction bases numbered 6, after V lost 2 bases and J lost 6 bases. This CDR3 is 14 amino acids long. Germline values: CDR1 SNHLY, CDR2 FYNNEI.

The J gene is TRBJ1-6, the V gene TRBV29-1, with a tentative D call TRBD1 (5 bases). The CDR3 is 15 amino acids. Germline values: CDR1 SQVTM, CDR2 ANQGSEA. The germline V and J ends were trimmed by 4 bases and 6 bases, with 16 bases remaining between them. The CDR3 loop is CSVAFSQGGNSPLHF. The CDR3 nucleotides are TGCAGCGTTGCGTTTTCCCAGGGAGGTAATTCACCCCTCCACTTT.

The CDR3 region has the DNA TGTGCCAGCGGCAGACTCGGGCTTCAAGAGACCCAGTACTTC. Translating it yields CASGRLGLQETQYF. This chain uses TRBV5-4 with TRBJ2-5; D gene ambiguous. The V gene lost 7 bases and the J gene lost 2 bases, with 15 bases spanning the gap. This CDR3 is 14 amino acids long. Germline V gene lookup returns CDR1 SGHNT and CDR2 YYREEE (reference sequence).

The chain recombines TRBV28 with TRBJ2-3; a weak D match, TRBD2 (5 bases). Trimming removed 10 bases from V and 2 bases from J, with 7 bases in between. Per germline, CDR1 MDHEN and CDR2 SYDVKM. The CDR3 runs 11 residues. CDR3 protein: CAKRDTDTQYF. The CDR3 nucleotides are TGTGCCAAACGGGACACAGATACGCAGTATTTT.

Only a few counts were recorded for this clone. The chain is built from TRBV5-1 and TRBJ2-1, with D tentatively TRBD2 (6 bases). CDR3 size: 14 residues. V dropped 5 bases and J dropped 4 bases, with 13 bases sitting between them. Per germline, CDR1 SGHRS and CDR2 YFSETQ. CDR3 DNA: TGCGCCAGCAGGGTCGGGGGAGAATACAATGAGCAGTTCTTC. As protein: CASRVGGEYNEQFF.

This chain connects TRBV5-1 to TRBJ2-1; 11 nucleotides line up with TRBD1. V was clipped by 3 bases and J by 5 bases; unmatched bases: 4. The CDR3 totals 15 residues. Germline-derived CDR1 and CDR2 are SGHRS and YFSETQ. The CDR3 protein is CASSSRGQGDNEQFF. The DNA for the CDR3 is TGCGCCAGCAGCTCGCGGGGACAGGGGGACAATGAGCAGTTCTTC. Full variable domain (missing parts from reference TRBV5-1 and TRBJ2-1): KAGVTQTPRYLIKTRGQQVTLSCSPISGHRSVSWYQQTPGQGLQFLFEYFSETQRNKGNFPGRFSGRQFSNSRSEMNVSTLELGDSALYLCASSSRGQGDNEQFFGPGTRLTVL.

This clone has a single count. This sequence joins TRBV21-1 and TRBJ2-5; TRBD1 reflects the table's D call only, with no check against the DNA. TRBV21-1 is tagged as a pseudogene. The CDR3 totals 18 residues. The CDR3 region is CASSKGGTGGTAQETQYF. The CDR3 DNA follows: TGTGCCAGCAGCAAAGGGGGGACAGGGGGGACAGCTCAAGAGACCCAGTACTTC.

The J gene is TRBJ2-7, the V gene TRBV5-4, with D perhaps TRBD1 (5 bases). Germline assignment: CDR1 SGHNT and CDR2 YYREEE (reference sequence). Deletions cut 3 bases from V and 0 bases from J, with 13 bases between. The CDR3 totals 15 residues. CDR3 DNA: TGTGCCAGCAGCTCGGACACACCTTACTCCTACGAGCAGTACTTC. It is translated as CASSSDTPYSYEQYF.

V usage is TRBV25-1 and J usage is TRBJ2-7, with TRBD1 matching 7 bases. CDR1 is MGHDK and CDR2 is SYGVNS in the germline V gene. The V and J ends lost 2 bases and 7 bases, in that order; junction bases with no gene match: 14. The CDR3 is 16 amino acids. The CDR3 region is CASSEKQGLGVREQYF. The CDR3 nucleotides read TGTGCCAGCAGTGAAAAACAGGGGCTAGGCGTGCGGGAGCAGTACTTC.

The V gene is TRBV5-1, the J gene TRBJ2-5; D not resolved. CDR1 is SGHRS and CDR2 is YFSETQ in the germline V gene. Trimming removed 0 bases from V and 4 bases from J, with 13 bases in between. The CDR3 is 15 amino acids. The CDR3 is CASSLEGHWGETQYF. The CDR3 DNA reads TGCGCCAGCAGCTTGGAGGGCCACTGGGGAGAGACCCAGTACTTC.

This sequence joins TRBV7-9 and TRBJ2-1; D is ambiguous. This CDR3 has 13 residues. Trimming shortened V by 3 bases and J by 5 bases, and 8 bases separated the two germline ends. Looked up from germline, CDR1 is SEHNR and CDR2 is FQNEAQ (reference sequence). CDR3 protein: CASSFAWNNEQFF. The CDR3 DNA reads as TGTGCCAGCAGCTTTGCCTGGAACAATGAGCAGTTCTTC.